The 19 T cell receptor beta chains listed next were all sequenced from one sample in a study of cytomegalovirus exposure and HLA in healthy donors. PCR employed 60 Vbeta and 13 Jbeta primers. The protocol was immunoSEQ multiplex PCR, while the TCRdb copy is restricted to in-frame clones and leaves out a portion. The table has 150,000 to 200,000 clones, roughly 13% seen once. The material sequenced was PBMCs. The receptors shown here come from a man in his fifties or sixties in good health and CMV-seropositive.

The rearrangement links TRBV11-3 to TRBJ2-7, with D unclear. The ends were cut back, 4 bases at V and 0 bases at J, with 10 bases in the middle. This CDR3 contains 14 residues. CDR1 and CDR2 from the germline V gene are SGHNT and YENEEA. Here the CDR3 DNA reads TGTGCCAGCAGCTCTGGAGCAGTCTCCTACGAGCAGTACTTC. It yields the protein CASSSGAVSYEQYF.

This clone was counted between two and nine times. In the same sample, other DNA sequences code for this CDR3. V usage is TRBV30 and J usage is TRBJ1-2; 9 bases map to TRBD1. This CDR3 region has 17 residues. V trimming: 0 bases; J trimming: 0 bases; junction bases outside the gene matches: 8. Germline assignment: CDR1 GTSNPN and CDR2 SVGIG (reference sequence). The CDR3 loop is CAWSVGGQGRANYGYTF. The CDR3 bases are TGTGCCTGGAGTGTTGGGGGACAGGGACGAGCTAACTATGGCTACACCTTC.

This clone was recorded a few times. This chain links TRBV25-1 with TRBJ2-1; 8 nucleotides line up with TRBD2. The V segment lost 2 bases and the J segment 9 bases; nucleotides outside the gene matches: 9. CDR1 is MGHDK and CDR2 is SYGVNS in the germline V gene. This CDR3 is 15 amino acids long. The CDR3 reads CASSELGARGGEQFF. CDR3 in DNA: TGTGCCAGCAGTGAACTAGGGGCCCGGGGGGGTGAGCAGTTCTTC.

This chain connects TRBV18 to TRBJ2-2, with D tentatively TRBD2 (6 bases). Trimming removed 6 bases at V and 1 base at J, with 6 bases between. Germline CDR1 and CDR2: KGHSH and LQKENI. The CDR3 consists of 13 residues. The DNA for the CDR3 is TGTGCCAGCTCGCGGGAGAACACCGGGGAGCTGTTTTTT. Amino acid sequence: CASSRENTGELFF.

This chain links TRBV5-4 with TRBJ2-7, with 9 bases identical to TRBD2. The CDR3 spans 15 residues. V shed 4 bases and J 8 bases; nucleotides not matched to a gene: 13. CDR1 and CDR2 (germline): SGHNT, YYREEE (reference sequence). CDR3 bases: TGTGCCAGCAGCCTCTCGCCCAGCGGGGGGAGGAAGCAGTACTTC. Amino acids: CASSLSPSGGRKQYF.

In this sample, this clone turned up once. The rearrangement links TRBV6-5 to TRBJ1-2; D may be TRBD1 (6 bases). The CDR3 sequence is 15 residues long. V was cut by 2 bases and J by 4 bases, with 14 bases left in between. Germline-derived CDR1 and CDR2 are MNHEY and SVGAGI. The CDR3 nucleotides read TGTGCCAGCAGTTACCCCCAAAACAGGGCCTATGGCTACACCTTC. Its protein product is CASSYPQNRAYGYTF.

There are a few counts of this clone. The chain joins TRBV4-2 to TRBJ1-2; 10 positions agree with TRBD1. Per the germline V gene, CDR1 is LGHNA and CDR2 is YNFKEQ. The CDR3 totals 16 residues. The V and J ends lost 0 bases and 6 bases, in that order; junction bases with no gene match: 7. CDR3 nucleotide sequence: TGTGCCAGCAGCCAAGATGGGACAGGGGAAGGCAATGGCTACACCTTC. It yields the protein CASSQDGTGEGNGYTF.

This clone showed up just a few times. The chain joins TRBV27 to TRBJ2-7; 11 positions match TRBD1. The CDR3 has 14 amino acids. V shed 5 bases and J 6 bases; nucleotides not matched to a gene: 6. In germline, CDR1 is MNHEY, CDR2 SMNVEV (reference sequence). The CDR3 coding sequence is TGTGCCAGCAGTCCCCGGGACAGGGGGTCCGAGCAGTACGTC. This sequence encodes CASSPRDRGSEQYV.

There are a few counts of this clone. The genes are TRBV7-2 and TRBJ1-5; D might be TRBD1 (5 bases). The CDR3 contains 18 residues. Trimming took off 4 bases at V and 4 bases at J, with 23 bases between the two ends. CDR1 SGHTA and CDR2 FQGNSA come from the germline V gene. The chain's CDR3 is CASSYLLSGGKGNQPQHF. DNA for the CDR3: TGTGCCAGCAGCTACCTACTAAGCGGGGGGAAAGGAAATCAGCCCCAGCATTTT.

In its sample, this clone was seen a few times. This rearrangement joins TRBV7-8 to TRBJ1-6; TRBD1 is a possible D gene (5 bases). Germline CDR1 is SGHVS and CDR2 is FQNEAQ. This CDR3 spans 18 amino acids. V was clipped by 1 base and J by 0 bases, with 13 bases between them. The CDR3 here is CASSLVGTESSYNSPLHF. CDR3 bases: TGTGCCAGCAGCTTAGTTGGGACTGAGAGCTCCTATAATTCACCCCTCCACTTT.

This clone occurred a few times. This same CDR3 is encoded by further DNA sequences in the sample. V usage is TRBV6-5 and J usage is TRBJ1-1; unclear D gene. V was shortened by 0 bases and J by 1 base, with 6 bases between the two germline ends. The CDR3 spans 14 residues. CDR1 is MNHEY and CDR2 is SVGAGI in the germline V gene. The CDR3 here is CASSYSGGNTEAFF. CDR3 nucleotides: TGTGCCAGCAGTTACTCCGGCGGGAACACTGAAGCTTTCTTT.

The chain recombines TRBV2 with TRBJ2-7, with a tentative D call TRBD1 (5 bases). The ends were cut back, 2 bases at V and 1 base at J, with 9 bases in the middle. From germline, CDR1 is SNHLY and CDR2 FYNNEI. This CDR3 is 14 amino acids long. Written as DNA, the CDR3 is TGTGCCAGCAGTGAAACAGGAGAATCCTACGAGCAGTACGTC. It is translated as CASSETGESYEQYV.

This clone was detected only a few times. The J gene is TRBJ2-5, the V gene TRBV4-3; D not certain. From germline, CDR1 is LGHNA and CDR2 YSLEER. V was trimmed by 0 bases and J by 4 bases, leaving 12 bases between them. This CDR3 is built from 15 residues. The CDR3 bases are TGCGCCAGCAGCCAAGATTGGTCTAGTGGAGAGACCCAGTACTTC. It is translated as CASSQDWSSGETQYF.

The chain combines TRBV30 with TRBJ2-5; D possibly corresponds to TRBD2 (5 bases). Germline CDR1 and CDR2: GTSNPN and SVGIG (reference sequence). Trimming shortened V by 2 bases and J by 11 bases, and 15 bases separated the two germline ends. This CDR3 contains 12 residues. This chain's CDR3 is CAWSITTWEQYF. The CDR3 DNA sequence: TGTGCCTGGAGTATTACAACTTGGGAGCAGTACTTC.

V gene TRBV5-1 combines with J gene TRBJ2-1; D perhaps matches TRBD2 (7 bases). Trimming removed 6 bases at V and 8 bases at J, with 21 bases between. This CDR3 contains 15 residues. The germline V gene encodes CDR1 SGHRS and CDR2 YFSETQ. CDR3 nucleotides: TGCGCCAGCAAGCTTCCCCGGGGGGCGGGGGATGAGCAGTTCTTC. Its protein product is CASKLPRGAGDEQFF.

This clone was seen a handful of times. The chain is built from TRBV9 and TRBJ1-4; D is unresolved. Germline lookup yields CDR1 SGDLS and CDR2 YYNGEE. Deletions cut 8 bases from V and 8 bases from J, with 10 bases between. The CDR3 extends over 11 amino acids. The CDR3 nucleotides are TGTGCCAGTGGACTTGGAGAAAAACTGTTTTTT. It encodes CASGLGEKLFF.

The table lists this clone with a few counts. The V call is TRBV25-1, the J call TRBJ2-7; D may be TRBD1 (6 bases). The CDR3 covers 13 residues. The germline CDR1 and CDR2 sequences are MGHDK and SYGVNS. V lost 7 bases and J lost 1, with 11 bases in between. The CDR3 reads CASTGTPSYEQYF. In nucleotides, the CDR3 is TGTGCCAGCACCGGGACACCGTCCTACGAGCAGTACTTC.

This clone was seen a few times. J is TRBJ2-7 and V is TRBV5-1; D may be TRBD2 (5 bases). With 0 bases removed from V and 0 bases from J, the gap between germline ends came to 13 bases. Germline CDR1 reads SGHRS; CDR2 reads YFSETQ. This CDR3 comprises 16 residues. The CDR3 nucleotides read TGCGCCAGCAGCTTGGCGGGGATGGCGGACTCCTACGAGCAGTACTTC. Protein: CASSLAGMADSYEQYF.

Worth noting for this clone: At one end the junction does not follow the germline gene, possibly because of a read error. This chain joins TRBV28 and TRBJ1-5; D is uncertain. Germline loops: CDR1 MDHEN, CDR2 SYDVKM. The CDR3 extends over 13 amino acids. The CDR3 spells CARRNPGGQPQNF. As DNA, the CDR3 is TGTGCCAGAAGAAACCCGGGAGGTCAGCCCCAGAATTTT.